The subject of this entry is one TCR beta chain. This record belongs to a study of technical replicates of blood from a few donors. The germline gives CDR1 SGHRS, CDR2 YFSETQ. CDR3 size: 18 residues. The ends lost 3 bases at V and 7 bases at J; junction bases unmatched: 16. Only in-frame clones appear in the TCRdb table, and some are missing; sequencing was by immunoSEQ multiplex PCR. Of approximately 80,000 clones listed, roughly 98% are singletons. This sequence was found in a human donor in good health. The rearrangement links TRBV5-1 to TRBJ2-1; 10 nucleotides match TRBD2. The material sequenced was T cells isolated from PBMCs. CDR3 coding DNA: TGCGCCAGCAGCTACGGGACAGTAGCGGGAGGTTTCCTGAATGAGCAGTTCTTC. Translating gives CASSYGTVAGGFLNEQFF.